These T cell receptor beta chains were read from a single sample in a study of blood T cell repertoires in COVID-19. Clones were read by immunoSEQ multiplex PCR, and TCRdb kept only the in-frame ones, dropping some. The sample lists 120,000 or so clones, around 80% occurring once. Sequenced input: peripheral blood. These receptors were taken from a man between 65 and 80 years old with acute or convalescent COVID-19. Each CDR3 is given with its conserved first and last residue. Fields, in order: clone size, D gene, J gene, V gene, CDR3 protein, CDR3 DNA. The D gene is left open where the match is weak. Size values are once, few and many counts, or a class for expanded clones, and some rows have none.

clone_size: .; d_call: .; j_call: TRBJ1-1; v_call: TRBV3-1/TRBV3-2; cdr3_aa: CASSQVGGGRTEAFF; cdr3_nt: TGTGCCAGCAGCCAAGTCGGTGGAGGACGGACTGAAGCTTTCTTT
clone_size: .; d_call: .; j_call: TRBJ1-6; v_call: TRBV11-2; cdr3_aa: CASSFDRGGSRYNSPLHF; cdr3_nt: TGTGCCAGCAGCTTCGACCGTGGCGGGAGTAGGTATAATTCACCCCTCCACTTT
clone_size: .; d_call: .; j_call: TRBJ2-7; v_call: TRBV7-2; cdr3_aa: CASSLVRSTYEQYF; cdr3_nt: TGTGCCAGCAGCTTAGTTAGGAGTACCTACGAGCAGTACTTC
clone_size: .; d_call: TRBD1; j_call: TRBJ1-3; v_call: TRBV7-8; cdr3_aa: CASSPDRGYGNTIYF; cdr3_nt: TGTGCCAGCAGCCCGGACAGGGGATATGGAAACACCATATATTTT
clone_size: .; d_call: TRBD1; j_call: TRBJ2-6; v_call: TRBV2; cdr3_aa: CASRAGTGVSGANVLTF; cdr3_nt: TGTGCCAGCAGGGCCGGGACAGGGGTCTCTGGGGCCAACGTCCTGACTTTC
clone_size: .; d_call: TRBD1; j_call: TRBJ2-4; v_call: TRBV2; cdr3_aa: CASSATTGVKNIQYF; cdr3_nt: TGTGCCAGCAGTGCCACGACAGGGGTCAAAAACATTCAGTACTTC
clone_size: .; d_call: TRBD1; j_call: TRBJ1-2; v_call: TRBV10-1; cdr3_aa: CASSPRQGIYGYTF; cdr3_nt: TGCGCCAGCAGTCCCCGACAGGGTATCTATGGCTACACCTTC
clone_size: .; d_call: .; j_call: TRBJ2-5; v_call: TRBV7-9; cdr3_aa: CASRLAAQETQYF; cdr3_nt: TGTGCCAGCAGGCTGGCGGCACAAGAGACCCAGTACTTC
clone_size: .; d_call: .; j_call: TRBJ2-7; v_call: TRBV18; cdr3_aa: CASSPPAGRNDEQYF; cdr3_nt: TGTGCCAGCTCACCACCGGCAGGGCGTAACGACGAGCAGTACTTC
clone_size: .; d_call: TRBD2; j_call: TRBJ2-3; v_call: TRBV11-2; cdr3_aa: CASSLAGESTDTQYF; cdr3_nt: TGTGCCAGCAGCCTAGCGGGGGAAAGCACAGATACGCAGTATTTT
clone_size: .; d_call: .; j_call: TRBJ2-3; v_call: TRBV7-9; cdr3_aa: CASSISSTDTQYF; cdr3_nt: TGTGCCAGCAGCATCTCTAGCACAGATACGCAGTATTTT
clone_size: .; d_call: TRBD1; j_call: TRBJ2-1; v_call: TRBV27; cdr3_aa: CATGQGISGNEQFF; cdr3_nt: TGTGCCACCGGACAGGGGATCAGTGGCAATGAGCAGTTCTTC
clone_size: .; d_call: .; j_call: TRBJ2-3; v_call: TRBV7-2; cdr3_aa: CASSPLGSTDTQYF; cdr3_nt: TGTGCCAGCAGCCCACTAGGAAGCACAGATACGCAGTATTTT
clone_size: .; d_call: TRBD1; j_call: TRBJ2-5; v_call: TRBV6-5; cdr3_aa: CASRGQGDGATQYF; cdr3_nt: TGTGCCAGCAGGGGACAGGGAGATGGGGCGACCCAGTACTTC
clone_size: .; d_call: .; j_call: TRBJ2-6; v_call: TRBV3-1/TRBV3-2; cdr3_aa: CASSQEAGLISGANVLTF; cdr3_nt: TGTGCCAGCAGCCAAGAAGCGGGCTTAATCTCTGGGGCCAACGTCCTGACTTTC
clone_size: .; d_call: .; j_call: TRBJ1-5; v_call: TRBV27; cdr3_aa: CASSPSGVQPQHF; cdr3_nt: TGTGCCAGCAGTCCATCAGGGGTCCAGCCCCAGCATTTT
clone_size: .; d_call: .; j_call: TRBJ1-2; v_call: TRBV12-3/TRBV12-4; cdr3_aa: CASSFRAHGYTF; cdr3_nt: TGTGCCAGCAGTTTCAGGGCCCATGGCTACACCTTC
clone_size: .; d_call: TRBD1; j_call: TRBJ2-2; v_call: TRBV5-4; cdr3_aa: CASSLWTGVNTGELFF; cdr3_nt: TGTGCCAGCAGCTTATGGACAGGGGTCAACACCGGGGAGCTGTTTTTT
clone_size: .; d_call: .; j_call: TRBJ2-2; v_call: TRBV18; cdr3_aa: CASSPPRRTNTGELFF; cdr3_nt: TGTGCCAGCTCACCACCCCGGCGGACGAACACCGGGGAGCTGTTTTTT
clone_size: .; d_call: .; j_call: TRBJ1-2; v_call: TRBV24-1; cdr3_aa: CATRGNGVEGYTF; cdr3_nt: TGTGCCACCAGGGGCAACGGGGTCGAGGGCTACACCTTC
clone_size: .; d_call: TRBD1; j_call: TRBJ1-1; v_call: TRBV14; cdr3_aa: CASSQGTGGWGTEAFF; cdr3_nt: TGTGCCAGCAGCCAGGGGACAGGGGGCTGGGGAACTGAAGCTTTCTTT
clone_size: .; d_call: TRBD1; j_call: TRBJ2-1; v_call: TRBV6-6; cdr3_aa: CASSYHRGITFF; cdr3_nt: TGTGCCAGCAGTTACCACAGGGGAATTACGTTCTTC
clone_size: .; d_call: TRBD2; j_call: TRBJ2-3; v_call: TRBV7-9; cdr3_aa: CASSFNTGGLADTQYF; cdr3_nt: TGTGCCAGCAGCTTCAACACGGGGGGACTCGCAGATACGCAGTATTTT
clone_size: .; d_call: TRBD1; j_call: TRBJ2-7; v_call: TRBV10-3; cdr3_aa: CAISESGQATHEQYF; cdr3_nt: TGTGCCATCAGTGAGTCAGGACAGGCTACCCACGAGCAGTACTTC
clone_size: few; d_call: TRBD1; j_call: TRBJ2-5; v_call: TRBV27; cdr3_aa: CASSPGTELRETQYF; cdr3_nt: TGTGCCAGCAGTCCCGGGACAGAACTTAGAGAGACCCAGTACTTC
clone_size: .; d_call: TRBD2; j_call: TRBJ2-1; v_call: TRBV28; cdr3_aa: CASSPLAGGHRNEQFF; cdr3_nt: TGTGCCAGCAGTCCCCTAGCGGGGGGGCATAGGAATGAGCAGTTCTTC
clone_size: .; d_call: TRBD1; j_call: TRBJ2-2; v_call: TRBV2; cdr3_aa: CASSKSRGPGELFF; cdr3_nt: TGTGCCAGCAGCAAAAGCAGGGGGCCGGGGGAGCTGTTTTTT
clone_size: once; d_call: TRBD2; j_call: TRBJ2-2; v_call: TRBV4-1; cdr3_aa: CASSHATGTGGTGELFF; cdr3_nt: TGCGCCAGCAGCCACGCGACGGGGACGGGGGGGACCGGGGAGCTGTTTTTT
clone_size: once; d_call: TRBD1; j_call: TRBJ1-1; v_call: TRBV11-2; cdr3_aa: CASSLPGQGGIAFF; cdr3_nt: TGTGCCAGCAGCTTACCGGGACAGGGAGGGATAGCTTTCTTT
clone_size: .; d_call: .; j_call: TRBJ2-3; v_call: TRBV28; cdr3_aa: CASSSPPLDTQYF; cdr3_nt: TGTGCCAGCAGTTCCCCCCCTTTGGATACGCAGTATTTT
clone_size: .; d_call: TRBD1; j_call: TRBJ1-1; v_call: TRBV6-5; cdr3_aa: CASGSTGVGTEAFF; cdr3_nt: TGTGCCAGCGGCTCGACAGGGGTTGGCACTGAAGCTTTCTTT
clone_size: .; d_call: .; j_call: TRBJ1-3; v_call: TRBV28; cdr3_aa: CASSLLSGREWSGNTIYF; cdr3_nt: TGTGCCAGCAGTTTATTGTCGGGTCGGGAGTGGTCCGGAAACACCATATATTTT
clone_size: .; d_call: TRBD1; j_call: TRBJ2-7; v_call: TRBV6-1; cdr3_aa: CASSEADRGKGIYF; cdr3_nt: TGTGCCAGCAGTGAAGCGGACAGGGGCAAGGGTATCTACTTC
clone_size: .; d_call: TRBD1; j_call: TRBJ2-5; v_call: TRBV7-9; cdr3_aa: CASSLGQGQETQYF; cdr3_nt: TGTGCCAGCAGCTTAGGACAGGGGCAAGAGACCCAGTACTTC
clone_size: .; d_call: TRBD1; j_call: TRBJ1-2; v_call: TRBV6-4; cdr3_aa: CASSDGPGGYASGYTF; cdr3_nt: TGTGCCAGCAGTGACGGGCCAGGGGGTTATGCTTCCGGCTACACCTTC
clone_size: .; d_call: TRBD2; j_call: TRBJ2-5; v_call: TRBV15; cdr3_aa: CATSSPGLEGETQYF; cdr3_nt: TGTGCCACCAGCTCCCCTGGACTAGAGGGAGAGACCCAGTACTTC
clone_size: few; d_call: TRBD1; j_call: TRBJ1-2; v_call: TRBV2; cdr3_aa: CASFDRGHSGYTF; cdr3_nt: TGTGCCAGCTTTGACAGGGGGCATAGTGGCTACACCTTC
clone_size: .; d_call: .; j_call: TRBJ2-7; v_call: TRBV30; cdr3_aa: CAWSPSKGEQYF; cdr3_nt: TGTGCCTGGAGTCCTTCTAAGGGGGAGCAGTACTTC
clone_size: .; d_call: TRBD1; j_call: TRBJ2-2; v_call: TRBV18; cdr3_aa: CASSVKPGTGSNTGELFF; cdr3_nt: TGTGCCAGCTCAGTGAAACCCGGGACAGGGTCGAACACCGGGGAGCTGTTTTTT
clone_size: .; d_call: TRBD2; j_call: TRBJ2-7; v_call: TRBV5-6; cdr3_aa: CASSLELGISGGPYEQYF; cdr3_nt: TGTGCCAGCAGCTTGGAGTTGGGCATTAGCGGGGGGCCCTACGAGCAGTACTTC
clone_size: .; d_call: .; j_call: TRBJ2-1; v_call: TRBV29-1; cdr3_aa: CSVRRGDEQFF; cdr3_nt: TGCAGCGTTCGGCGGGGCGATGAGCAGTTCTTC
clone_size: .; d_call: TRBD1; j_call: TRBJ1-6; v_call: TRBV6-1; cdr3_aa: CASSERTTGTGGNSPLHF; cdr3_nt: TGTGCCAGCAGTGAGCGCACTACTGGGACAGGGGGGAATTCACCCCTCCACTTT
clone_size: .; d_call: TRBD1; j_call: TRBJ2-3; v_call: TRBV29-1; cdr3_aa: CSGKGQGRGTDTQYF; cdr3_nt: TGCAGCGGGAAAGGACAGGGAAGGGGCACAGATACGCAGTATTTT
clone_size: .; d_call: .; j_call: TRBJ1-2; v_call: TRBV3-1/TRBV3-2; cdr3_aa: CASSLTGGYTF; cdr3_nt: TGTGCCAGCAGCCTAACAGGTGGCTACACCTTC
clone_size: few; d_call: .; j_call: TRBJ2-5; v_call: TRBV6-6; cdr3_aa: CASSPPTGETQYF; cdr3_nt: TGTGCCAGCAGTCCCCCCACGGGGGAGACCCAGTACTTC
clone_size: .; d_call: TRBD2; j_call: TRBJ2-1; v_call: TRBV5-4; cdr3_aa: CASSLLAGPYNEQFF; cdr3_nt: TGTGCCAGCAGCCTACTAGCGGGCCCATACAATGAGCAGTTCTTC
clone_size: .; d_call: .; j_call: TRBJ2-1; v_call: TRBV28; cdr3_aa: CASSSIRGAMSYNEQFF; cdr3_nt: TGTGCCAGCAGTTCAATACGAGGCGCAATGTCCTACAATGAGCAGTTCTTC
clone_size: .; d_call: TRBD2; j_call: TRBJ2-3; v_call: TRBV7-8; cdr3_aa: CASSPLGLAGAQDTQYF; cdr3_nt: TGTGCCAGCAGCCCCCTCGGACTAGCGGGGGCCCAGGATACGCAGTATTTT
clone_size: .; d_call: TRBD1; j_call: TRBJ1-2; v_call: TRBV28; cdr3_aa: CASSLGQGLYGYTF; cdr3_nt: TGTGCCAGCAGCCTCGGACAGGGGCTCTATGGCTACACCTTC
clone_size: .; d_call: .; j_call: TRBJ2-6; v_call: TRBV7-3; cdr3_aa: CASSSTSGANVLTF; cdr3_nt: TGTGCCAGCAGCTCGACATCTGGGGCCAACGTCCTGACTTTC
clone_size: .; d_call: .; j_call: TRBJ1-2; v_call: TRBV30; cdr3_aa: CASGDGYTF; cdr3_nt: TGTGCCTCAGGGGATGGCTACACCTTC